Following are 29 T cell receptor beta chains from one sample sequenced in a study of cytotoxic CD8 clonotypes in ibrutinib-treated CLL. Using immunoSEQ multiplex PCR, the repertoire was profiled, and TCRdb retains in-frame clones only, with some absent. The sample holds about 200,000 clones, approximately 70% seen once. The sequencing used PBMCs, collected after 12 months of ibrutinib treatment. Receptor source: a human donor with chronic lymphocytic leukemia.

The CDR3 bases are TGCAGTGCTATTCAACGGACTGAAGCTTTCTTT. Residues: CSAIQRTEAFF. The chain employs TRBV20-1 and TRBJ1-1; no clear D gene. In germline, CDR1 is DFQATT, CDR2 SNEGSKA (reference sequence). The CDR3 runs to 11 residues. V lost 4 bases and J 5 bases, leaving 8 bases between the germline ends.

This sequence joins TRBV30 and TRBJ2-5; 7 positions match TRBD1. Germline loops: CDR1 GTSNPN, CDR2 SVGIG (reference sequence). This CDR3 has 14 residues. The junction had 11 bases not matched to a gene; V was cut back by 4 bases and J by 6 bases. The DNA of the CDR3 is TGTGCCTGGACCACCCGACAGGGTCGGAAGACCCAGTACTTC. Protein product: CAWTTRQGRKTQYF.

The V call is TRBV7-9, the J call TRBJ2-2, with D unresolved. V lost 3 bases, J lost 7 bases, and 9 bases lay in between. Germline CDR1 is SEHNR and CDR2 is FQNEAQ (reference sequence). The CDR3 spans 13 residues. CDR3 sequence: CASSFSASGELFF. In DNA form, the CDR3 reads TGTGCCAGCAGCTTTAGTGCGAGCGGGGAGCTGTTTTTT.

The rearrangement uses TRBV9 and TRBJ2-2, with TRBD2 matching over 11 bases. J was trimmed by 4 bases and V by 3 bases; bases with no gene match: 8. In germline, CDR1 is SGDLS, CDR2 YYNGEE. This CDR3 spans 17 amino acids. The CDR3 sequence: CASSETSGALSTGELFF. Written as DNA, the CDR3 is TGTGCCAGCAGCGAGACTAGCGGGGCCCTATCCACCGGGGAGCTGTTTTTT. The variable domain in full, with the rest retrieved from reference TRBV9 and TRBJ2-2, is DSGVTQTPKHLITATGQRVTLRCSPRSGDLSVYWYQQSLDQGLQFLIQYYNGEERAKGNILERFSAQQFPDLHSELNLSSLELGDSALYFCASSETSGALSTGELFFGEGSRLTVL.

The chain employs TRBV19 and TRBJ2-7; 9 bases align to TRBD1. V lost 4 bases, J lost 5 bases, and 18 bases stayed unmatched. The CDR3 is made up of 18 amino acids. Germline V gene sequence: CDR1 LNHDA, CDR2 SQIVND (reference sequence). The CDR3 nucleotides read TGTGCCAGTAGTAACTATGGCCTCCGGGACAGGGCAGAGGACGAGCAGTACTTC. This codes for CASSNYGLRDRAEDEQYF.

This sequence joins TRBV5-6 and TRBJ2-7; the match to TRBD1 covers 8 bases. Germline-derived CDR1 and CDR2 are SGHDT and YYEEEE. The CDR3 runs 14 residues. Trimming cost V 1 base and J 3 bases; bases outside gene matches: 3. The CDR3: CASSLQGAGYEQYF. In DNA form, the CDR3 reads TGTGCCAGCAGCTTGCAGGGGGCAGGCTACGAGCAGTACTTC.

This clone was observed a handful of times. The V call is TRBV28, the J call TRBJ1-2; D gene unclear. This CDR3 is built from 12 residues. With 6 bases removed from V and 8 bases from J, the gap between germline ends came to 13 bases. The germline CDR1 and CDR2 sequences are MDHEN and SYDVKM. This CDR3 reads CASSLTEAGYTF. The CDR3 nucleotides read TGTGCCAGCAGCTTGACCGAGGCCGGCTACACCTTC.

The chain couples TRBV4-2 to TRBJ2-5, with 7 bases matching TRBD2. The V gene end was trimmed by 0 bases and the J gene end by 4 bases; junction bases not matched to a gene: 5. Germline CDR1 is LGHNA and CDR2 is YNFKEQ. The CDR3 has 15 residues. This chain's CDR3 is CASSQETQRGETQYF. CDR3 DNA sequence: TGTGCCAGCAGCCAAGAAACCCAGCGGGGAGAGACCCAGTACTTC.

The V call is TRBV5-7, the J call TRBJ1-2; D is undetermined. TRBV5-7 is labeled an ORF, and its function is uncertain. The CDR3 extends over 16 amino acids. Trimming stripped 0 bases from V and 5 bases from J, with 17 bases between. The CDR3 loop is CASSLDPPPREYGYTF. CDR3 DNA: TGTGCCAGCAGCTTGGACCCCCCACCGCGGGAGTATGGCTACACCTTC.

In nucleotides, the CDR3 is TGCAGCGTTGAAGATCTGGGGAATTATAATTCACCCCTCCACTTT. Translating gives CSVEDLGNYNSPLHF. The rearrangement joins TRBV29-1 to TRBJ1-6, with D hard to call. The CDR3 consists of 15 residues. Trimming left V 0 bases short and J 4 bases short, with 10 bases between. The germline CDR1 and CDR2 sequences are SQVTM and ANQGSEA.

The chain carries TRBV7-2 and TRBJ2-7; D ambiguous. Trimming pared 1 base from V and 0 bases from J, leaving 10 bases between. CDR1 SGHTA and CDR2 FQGNSA come from the germline V gene. The CDR3 spans 15 residues. The CDR3 DNA reads TGTGCCAGCAGCTTAGGCTGGCGGTCCTCCTACGAGCAGTACTTC. Translating it yields CASSLGWRSSYEQYF.

The rearrangement links TRBV9 to TRBJ2-2, with D unresolved. Per the germline V gene, CDR1 is SGDLS and CDR2 is YYNGEE. The CDR3 is made up of 16 amino acids. Trimming removed 3 bases at V and 5 bases at J, with 17 bases between. CDR3 sequence (DNA): TGTGCCAGCAGCGCCCCCACTGGAGTTAGTACCGGGGAGCTGTTTTTT. Translated, it gives CASSAPTGVSTGELFF.

J is TRBJ1-4 and V is TRBV9; 7 positions match TRBD1. Germline V gives CDR1 SGDLS, CDR2 YYNGEE. The V and J ends lost 0 bases and 5 bases, in that order; junction bases with no gene match: 4. This CDR3 has 15 amino acids. The CDR3 DNA reads as TGTGCCAGCAGCGTAGGTCCAGGGGGGAATGAAAAACTGTTTTTT. This encodes CASSVGPGGNEKLFF.

The chain uses TRBV11-1 and TRBJ2-3, with 13 bases aligning to TRBD2. Germline values: CDR1 SGHAT, CDR2 FQDESV (reference sequence). The V and J ends lost 6 bases and 5 bases, in that order; junction bases with no gene match: 5. The CDR3 is 15 residues long. The CDR3: CASRYGTSGVDTQYF. The CDR3 DNA is TGTGCCAGCAGATACGGGACTAGCGGGGTAGATACGCAGTATTTT. Complete variable domain (other parts from reference TRBV11-1 and TRBJ2-3): EAEVAQSPRYKITEKSQAVAFWCDPISGHATLYWYRQILGQGPELLVQFQDESVVDDSQLPKDRFSAERLKGVDSTLKIQPAELGDSAMYLCASRYGTSGVDTQYFGPGTRLTVL.

This sequence joins TRBV10-3 and TRBJ2-1; D may be TRBD2 (6 bases). This CDR3 comprises 13 residues. V lost 6 bases, J lost 8 bases, and 14 bases lay in between. CDR1 and CDR2 (germline): ENHRY, SYGVKD. CDR3 sequence (DNA): TGTGCCATCAGGACGGAGGGGCAGGATGAGCAGTTCTTC. Protein sequence: CAIRTEGQDEQFF.

The V and J genes are TRBV30 and TRBJ1-2; D remains ambiguous. Per the germline V gene, CDR1 is GTSNPN and CDR2 is SVGIG (reference sequence). Trimming shortened V by 5 bases and J by 8 bases, and 12 bases separated the two germline ends. The CDR3 length is 11 residues. The CDR3 loop reads CAWLNLGGYTF. The CDR3 DNA sequence: TGTGCCTGGTTGAATCTAGGGGGCTACACCTTC.

The chain joins TRBV6-5 to TRBJ2-7, with D possibly being TRBD1 (5 bases). This CDR3 comprises 14 residues. The V and J ends lost 2 bases and 6 bases respectively, with 14 bases between them. CDR1 and CDR2 (germline): MNHEY, SVGAGI. CDR3 coding DNA: TGTGCCAGCAGTTACGTGGCAGGGAACGGCGAGCAGTACTTC. This sequence encodes CASSYVAGNGEQYF.

The rearrangement uses TRBV2 and TRBJ1-5; 7 bases map to TRBD1. Trimming at V came to 8 bases and at J to 4 bases, leaving 11 bases not matched to a gene. Looked up from germline, CDR1 is SNHLY and CDR2 is FYNNEI. This CDR3 comprises 15 residues. This CDR3 is CASGSRQGGNQPQHF. DNA for the CDR3: TGTGCCAGCGGGAGTAGACAGGGTGGGAATCAGCCCCAGCATTTT.

V gene TRBV18 combines with J gene TRBJ1-2; 10 bases are a match to TRBD1. This CDR3 region has 17 residues. Trimming cost V 2 bases and J 8 bases; bases outside gene matches: 14. Germline V gene lookup returns CDR1 KGHSH and CDR2 LQKENI. Here the CDR3 DNA reads TGTGCCAGCTCACCAAGGGGCACCGGGACAGGGGCCCCCGGCTACACCTTC. Protein sequence: CASSPRGTGTGAPGYTF.

The chain links TRBV19 to TRBJ2-3; D unresolved. The V end lost 6 bases, the J end lost 6 bases, and 25 bases lay between the germline ends. This CDR3 contains 17 residues. Per germline, CDR1 LNHDA and CDR2 SQIVND (reference sequence). In nucleotides, the CDR3 is TGTGCCAGTAGACGTCTACTGCGTTCCTCGTCTGGGGATACGCAGTATTTT. This sequence encodes CASRRLLRSSSGDTQYF.

This chain links TRBV7-8 with TRBJ1-4; possibly TRBD1 for D (5 bases). CDR1 is SGHVS and CDR2 is FQNEAQ in the germline V gene. V was pared by 5 bases and J by 8 bases, with 21 bases between. The CDR3 extends over 16 amino acids. The CDR3 protein is CASSPSLGVRREKLFF. CDR3 nucleotides: TGTGCCAGCAGCCCAAGCTTGGGGGTGAGGAGAGAAAAACTGTTTTTT.

The chain combines TRBV2 with TRBJ2-7; 9 bases match TRBD1. There are 14 residues in the CDR3. V gave up 7 bases and J gave up 3 bases; unmatched junction bases: 7. Germline assignment: CDR1 SNHLY and CDR2 FYNNEI. The CDR3 loop reads CASKVGQGSYEQYF. The CDR3, as DNA: TGTGCCAGCAAAGTAGGACAGGGGAGCTACGAGCAGTACTTC.

This rearrangement joins TRBV30 to TRBJ2-3, with a weak D call TRBD1 (6 bases). Germline lookup yields CDR1 GTSNPN and CDR2 SVGIG (reference sequence). The CDR3 covers 14 residues. Trimming removed 2 bases from V and 2 bases from J, with 11 bases in between. This CDR3 is CAWSTGLTTDTQYF. In nucleotides, the CDR3 is TGTGCCTGGAGTACAGGGCTAACCACAGATACGCAGTATTTT.

The chain employs TRBV6-5 and TRBJ2-3; D gene unclear. The CDR3 contains 11 residues. With 4 bases removed from V and 6 bases from J, the gap between germline ends came to 5 bases. The germline V gene has CDR1 MNHEY and CDR2 SVGAGI. The CDR3 spells CASSSRDTQYF. The CDR3 DNA follows: TGTGCCAGCAGTTCTCGGGATACGCAGTATTTT.

This chain uses TRBV30 with TRBJ2-2; maybe TRBD2 (6 bases). Looked up from germline, CDR1 is GTSNPN and CDR2 is SVGIG (reference sequence). The CDR3 consists of 16 residues. Trimming left V 0 bases short and J 6 bases short, with 17 bases between. CDR3 nucleotides: TGTGCCTGGAGTGTACTTGCGGGGAGAGTACCCGGGGAGCTGTTTTTT. This sequence encodes CAWSVLAGRVPGELFF.

This chain joins TRBV7-2 and TRBJ2-7; D gene uncertain. The CDR3 spans 14 residues. V gave up 3 bases and J gave up 1 base, with 10 bases separating them. Germline V gene data show CDR1 as SGHTA and CDR2 as FQGNSA. CDR3 sequence reads: CASSFDLRSYEQYF. The CDR3 DNA sequence: TGTGCCAGCAGCTTTGATCTCCGGTCCTACGAGCAGTACTTC.

The chain joins TRBV4-3 to TRBJ1-2, with no clear D. Per germline, CDR1 LGHNA and CDR2 YSLEER. This CDR3 is built from 14 residues. Trimming took off 4 bases at V and 2 bases at J, with 11 bases between the two ends. As DNA, the CDR3 is TGCGCCAGCAGCCCGGGCCGAACAAACTATGGCTACACCTTC. Encoded protein: CASSPGRTNYGYTF.

The rearrangement uses TRBV7-3 and TRBJ2-5; TRBD2 is a possible D gene (6 bases). The CDR3 covers 14 residues. The V end lost 4 bases, the J end lost 5 bases, and 14 bases lay between the germline ends. Germline-derived CDR1 and CDR2 are SGHTA and FQGTGA. The CDR3 nucleotides read TGTGCCAGCAGCTCGGGACTGCGGCGGGAGACCCAGTACTTC. It yields the protein CASSSGLRRETQYF.

This clone was counted only a few times. The J gene is TRBJ1-5, the V gene TRBV7-8; D is undetermined. The CDR3 runs to 15 residues. CDR1 is SGHVS and CDR2 is FQNEAQ in the germline V gene. V was pared by 4 bases and J by 5 bases, with 15 bases between. The CDR3 nucleotides are TGTGCCAGCAGCTCTAACGCTAATTCCTATCAGCCCCAGCATTTT. This codes for CASSSNANSYQPQHF.